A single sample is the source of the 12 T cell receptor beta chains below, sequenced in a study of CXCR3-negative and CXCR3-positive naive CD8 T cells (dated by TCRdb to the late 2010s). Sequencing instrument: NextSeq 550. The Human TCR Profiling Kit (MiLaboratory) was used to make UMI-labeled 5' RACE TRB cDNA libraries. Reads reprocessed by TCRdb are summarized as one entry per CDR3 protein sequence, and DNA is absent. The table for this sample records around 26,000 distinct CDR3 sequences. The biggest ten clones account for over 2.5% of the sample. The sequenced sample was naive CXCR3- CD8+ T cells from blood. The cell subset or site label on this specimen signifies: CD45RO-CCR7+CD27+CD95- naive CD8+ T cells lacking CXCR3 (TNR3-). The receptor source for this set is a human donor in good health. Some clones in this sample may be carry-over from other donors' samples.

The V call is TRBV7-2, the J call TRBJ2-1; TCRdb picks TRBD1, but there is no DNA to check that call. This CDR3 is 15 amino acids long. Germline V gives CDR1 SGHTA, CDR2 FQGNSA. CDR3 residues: CASSFGQGLYNEQFF.

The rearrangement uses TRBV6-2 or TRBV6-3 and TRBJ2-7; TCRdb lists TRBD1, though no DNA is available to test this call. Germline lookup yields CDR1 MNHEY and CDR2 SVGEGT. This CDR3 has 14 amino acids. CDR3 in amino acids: CASNPGTDFDEQYF.

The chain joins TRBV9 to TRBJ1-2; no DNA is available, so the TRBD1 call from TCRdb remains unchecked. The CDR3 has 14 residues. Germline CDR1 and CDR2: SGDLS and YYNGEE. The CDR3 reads CASSVGRPGYGYTF.

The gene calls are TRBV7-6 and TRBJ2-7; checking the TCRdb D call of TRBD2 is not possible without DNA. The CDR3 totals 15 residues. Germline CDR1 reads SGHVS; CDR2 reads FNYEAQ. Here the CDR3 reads CVSSFSTSGAYEQYF.

CDR3 sequence: CASSKTSAHEHYF. The rearrangement links TRBV4-1 to TRBJ2-7; checking the TCRdb D call of TRBD2 is not possible without DNA. Germline CDR1 MGHRA, CDR2 YSYEKL. The CDR3 consists of 13 residues.

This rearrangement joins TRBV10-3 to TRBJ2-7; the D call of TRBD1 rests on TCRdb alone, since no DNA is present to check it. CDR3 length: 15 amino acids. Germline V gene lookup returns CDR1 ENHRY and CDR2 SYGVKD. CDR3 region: CAIRAGTTNSYEQYF.

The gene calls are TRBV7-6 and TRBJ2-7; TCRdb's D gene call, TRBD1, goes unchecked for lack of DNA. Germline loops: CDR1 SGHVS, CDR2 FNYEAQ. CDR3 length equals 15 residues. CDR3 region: CASSPGQGFTYEQYF. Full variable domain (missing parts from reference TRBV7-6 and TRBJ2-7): GAGVSQSPRYKVTKRGQDVALRCDPISGHVSLYWYRQALGQGPEFLTYFNYEAQQDKSGLPNDRFSAERPEGSISTLTIQRTEQRDSAMYRCASSPGQGFTYEQYFGPGTRLTVT.

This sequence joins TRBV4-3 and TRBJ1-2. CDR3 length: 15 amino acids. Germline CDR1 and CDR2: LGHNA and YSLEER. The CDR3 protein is CASSQVMSPDYGYTF.

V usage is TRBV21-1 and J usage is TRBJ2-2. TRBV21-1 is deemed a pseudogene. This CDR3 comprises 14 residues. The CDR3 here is CASSKARCTGELFF.

The CDR3 reads CASSVTSGGNEQFF. This chain uses TRBV7-9 with TRBJ2-1; absent DNA, TCRdb's TRBD2 call cannot be checked. The CDR3 contains 14 residues. CDR1 SEHNR and CDR2 FQNEAQ come from the germline V gene (reference sequence). The full variable domain, completed using reference TRBV7-9 and TRBJ2-1, is DTGVSQNPRHKITKRGQNVTFRCDPISEHNRLYWYRQTLGQGPEFLTYFQNEAQLEKSRLLSDRFSAERPKGSFSTLEIQRTEQGDSAMYLCASSVTSGGNEQFFGPGTRLTVL.

CDR3 residues: CASSWIVAGGPTAGNEQFF. The chain uses TRBV5-1 and TRBJ2-1; checking the TCRdb D call of TRBD2 is not possible without DNA. The CDR3 consists of 19 residues. Germline-derived CDR1 and CDR2 are SGHRS and YFSETQ.

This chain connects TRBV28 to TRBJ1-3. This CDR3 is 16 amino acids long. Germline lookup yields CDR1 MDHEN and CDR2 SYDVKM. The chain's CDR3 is CASSFFRAPSGNTIYF.